Below, 25 T cell receptor beta chains from the same sample are listed, as sequenced in a study of STAT5B mutations in CD4+ large granular lymphocyte leukemia. Profiled with immunoSEQ multiplex PCR; TCRdb holds only in-frame clones, not every one. The sample shows tens of thousands of clones, about 79% of them seen only once. Sequences were obtained from CD4+ T cells from blood buffy coats. The receptors come from a human donor in good health.

The chain uses TRBV6-5 and TRBJ1-2; D might be TRBD1 (6 bases). CDR3 length equals 13 residues. Trimming stripped 8 bases from V and 4 bases from J, with 14 bases between. Germline assignment: CDR1 MNHEY and CDR2 SVGAGI. The CDR3 spells CASGGPRAYGYTF. The CDR3 DNA is TGTGCCAGCGGGGGGCCTCGCGCCTATGGCTACACCTTC.

Only one count was recorded for this clone. The chain carries TRBV9 and TRBJ2-7, with 8 positions matching TRBD1. Germline values: CDR1 SGDLS, CDR2 YYNGEE. This CDR3 has 12 amino acids. V shed 4 bases and J 7 bases; nucleotides not matched to a gene: 4. The CDR3 loop reads CASSPGGGEQYF. DNA of the CDR3: TGTGCCAGCAGCCCAGGGGGCGGAGAGCAGTACTTC.

The chain carries TRBV7-2 and TRBJ1-6, with D hard to call. CDR3 size: 13 residues. Trimming shortened V by 6 bases and J by 9 bases, and 12 bases separated the two germline ends. The germline CDR1 and CDR2 sequences are SGHTA and FQGNSA. This CDR3 is CASRLNSGSPLHF. Here the CDR3 DNA reads TGTGCCAGCAGACTTAATTCAGGTTCACCCCTCCACTTT.

The rearrangement uses TRBV7-8 and TRBJ1-1; possibly TRBD1 for D (5 bases). In germline, CDR1 is SGHVS, CDR2 FQNEAQ. CDR3 length equals 14 residues. V lost 0 bases and J 8 bases, leaving 13 bases between the germline ends. The CDR3 region is CASSLARGLGEAFF. Written as DNA, the CDR3 is TGTGCCAGCAGCTTAGCCCGGGGCCTCGGAGAAGCTTTCTTT.

The gene calls are TRBV27 and TRBJ2-1, with D perhaps TRBD2 (6 bases). This CDR3 spans 17 amino acids. CDR1 is MNHEY and CDR2 is SMNVEV in the germline V gene (reference sequence). The ends were cut back, 3 bases at V and 4 bases at J, with 19 bases in the middle. DNA of the CDR3: TGTGCCAGCAGTTTCGAATTTAGATGGGGACTTTACAATGAGCAGTTCTTC. Translated, it gives CASSFEFRWGLYNEQFF.

The V call is TRBV5-1, the J call TRBJ1-2; TRBD1 matches at 7 bases. Germline-derived CDR1 and CDR2 are SGHRS and YFSETQ. J gave up 7 bases and V 2 bases, and 8 bases lay outside the gene matches. The CDR3 covers 14 residues. The CDR3 loop reads CASSFQDRAGGYTF. In DNA, the CDR3 is TGCGCCAGCAGCTTCCAAGACAGGGCCGGTGGCTACACCTTC.

V is TRBV10-3 and J is TRBJ1-1; D possibly corresponds to TRBD1 (5 bases). With 4 bases removed from V and 3 bases from J, the gap between germline ends came to 12 bases. The CDR3 runs 14 residues. CDR1 and CDR2 from the germline V gene are ENHRY and SYGVKD. CDR3 residues: CAISGTGGDTEAFF. The CDR3 DNA is TGTGCCATCAGTGGGACTGGGGGTGACACTGAAGCTTTCTTT.

In this sample, this clone turned up a few times. The chain uses TRBV4-1 and TRBJ2-3; 9 bases align to TRBD1. The CDR3 consists of 14 residues. Germline-derived CDR1 and CDR2 are MGHRA and YSYEKL. With 8 bases clipped from V and 6 bases from J, the junction kept 9 bases outside the gene matches. CDR3 nucleotides: TGCGCCAGCGGCTTACAGGGGGCGGGGGATACGCAGTATTTT. Protein: CASGLQGAGDTQYF.

This clone was seen only once. The chain carries TRBV19 and TRBJ2-7; 9 bases align to TRBD2. Germline CDR1 is LNHDA and CDR2 is SQIVND (reference sequence). This CDR3 spans 16 amino acids. The V segment lost 10 bases and the J segment 2 bases; nucleotides outside the gene matches: 15. Here the CDR3 DNA reads TGTGCCAAGGGGGCTAGCGGGGTACTAAGAACCTACGAGCAGTACGTC. Its translation: CAKGASGVLRTYEQYV.

The rearrangement links TRBV19 to TRBJ1-5; no definite D call. In germline, CDR1 is LNHDA, CDR2 SQIVND (reference sequence). V lost 0 bases to trimming and J lost 0 bases, with 6 bases between them. CDR3 size: 15 residues. The chain's CDR3 is CASSIDRHSNQPQHF. CDR3 coding DNA: TGTGCCAGTAGTATAGATCGGCATAGCAATCAGCCCCAGCATTTT.

There are a few counts of this clone. The V and J genes are TRBV19 and TRBJ1-4; 12 nucleotides line up with TRBD1. V was clipped by 7 bases and J by 7 bases; unmatched bases: 10. Germline CDR1 LNHDA, CDR2 SQIVND (reference sequence). This CDR3 comprises 16 residues. CDR3 in DNA: TGTGCCAGTAAGGGGACAGGGGGCTTGACAAGTGAAAAACTGTTTTTT. Its protein is CASKGTGGLTSEKLFF.

This chain joins TRBV4-3 and TRBJ2-6, with 7 nucleotides matching TRBD2. This CDR3 is 16 amino acids long. J was trimmed by 2 bases and V by 3 bases; bases with no gene match: 4. In germline, CDR1 is LGHNA, CDR2 YSLEER. The CDR3 spells CASSQTSSPGANVLTF. The CDR3 DNA is TGCGCCAGCAGCCAGACTAGCTCCCCTGGGGCCAACGTCCTGACTTTC.

The rearrangement links TRBV4-1 to TRBJ1-5; possibly TRBD1 for D (5 bases). The germline gives CDR1 MGHRA, CDR2 YSYEKL. The CDR3 loop spans 14 amino acids. Trimming shortened V by 1 base and J by 9 bases, and 13 bases separated the two germline ends. Written as DNA, the CDR3 is TGCGCCAGCAGCCAAGCCGGGACGGGGCGGCCCCAGCATTTT. It specifies CASSQAGTGRPQHF.

This sequence joins TRBV4-2 and TRBJ2-1, with TRBD2 identical over 8 bases. Germline trimming cut 0 bases from V and 9 bases from J; bases unmatched to any gene: 13. CDR1 is LGHNA, CDR2 YNFKEQ, per germline. CDR3 size: 17 residues. The CDR3 DNA is TGTGCCAGCAGCCAAGAACTGATTGGCGGGGGGCCATTTGAGCAGTTCTTC. As protein: CASSQELIGGGPFEQFF.

V gene TRBV10-3 combines with J gene TRBJ1-2; no firm D call. The CDR3 totals 11 residues. The ends were cut back, 8 bases at V and 2 bases at J, with 6 bases in the middle. CDR1 and CDR2 from the germline V gene are ENHRY and SYGVKD. CDR3 sequence: CAISSNYGYTF. The CDR3 DNA follows: TGTGCCATCTCGAGCAACTATGGCTACACCTTC.

Written as DNA, the CDR3 is TGTGCCAGTAGTCCACTCGCGGGTGTCAATAATTCACCCCTCCACTTT. Its protein is CASSPLAGVNNSPLHF. The chain uses TRBV19 and TRBJ1-6; the D is unclear. From germline, CDR1 is LNHDA and CDR2 SQIVND (reference sequence). This CDR3 contains 16 residues. The ends were cut back, 5 bases at V and 5 bases at J, with 16 bases in the middle.

The chain couples TRBV2 to TRBJ2-7; D possibly corresponds to TRBD1 (6 bases). CDR3 length: 13 amino acids. Looked up from germline, CDR1 is SNHLY and CDR2 is FYNNEI. As DNA, the CDR3 is TGTGCCAGCAGTAGGGACATCGGAGGCGCAGTGGACGTC. Residues: CASSRDIGGAVDV.

By its share, this clone is medium-sized. V gene TRBV7-9 combines with J gene TRBJ1-4, with 7 bases identical to TRBD1. Trimming removed 10 bases from V and 3 bases from J; junction bases left unmatched: 5. Germline-derived CDR1 and CDR2 are SEHNR and FQNEAQ (reference sequence). The CDR3 has 13 residues. The CDR3 DNA sequence: TGTGCCACTAGACAGGGCTCTAATGAAAAACTGTTTTTT. Its protein product is CATRQGSNEKLFF.

The CDR3 protein is CASSRDPVYGYTF. The CDR3 DNA reads TGTGCCAGCAGTCGGGATCCAGTCTATGGCTACACCTTC. V and J are TRBV27 and TRBJ1-2; D is ambiguous. This CDR3 contains 13 residues. The germline CDR1 and CDR2 sequences are MNHEY and SMNVEV (reference sequence). Deletions cut 5 bases from V and 4 bases from J, with 11 bases between.

The rearrangement uses TRBV28 and TRBJ2-7; weak D call: TRBD2 (6 bases). Germline values: CDR1 MDHEN, CDR2 SYDVKM. V was shortened by 1 base and J by 6 bases, with 16 bases between the two germline ends. The CDR3 extends over 15 amino acids. The chain's CDR3 is CASSLSGGEVGEQYF. The CDR3 DNA is TGTGCCAGCAGTTTATCCGGCGGGGAGGTCGGCGAGCAGTACTTC.

J is TRBJ2-3 and V is TRBV7-9; TRBD2 agrees at 10 bases. The CDR3 loop spans 19 amino acids. CDR1 SEHNR and CDR2 FQNEAQ come from the germline V gene (reference sequence). V lost 0 bases, J lost 0 bases, and 9 bases stayed unmatched. CDR3: CASSLASRGLAYSTDTQYF. CDR3 in DNA: TGTGCCAGCAGCTTAGCTAGCCGGGGACTAGCGTATAGCACAGATACGCAGTATTTT.

This clone is medium-sized (0.01 to 0.1%) in the sample. The chain combines TRBV9 with TRBJ1-1; unclear D gene. The CDR3 runs 16 residues. With 0 bases removed from V and 1 base from J, the gap between germline ends came to 13 bases. Germline CDR1 SGDLS, CDR2 YYNGEE. Here the CDR3 DNA reads TGTGCCAGCAGCGTAGGAGTAGGGCCCTCGAACACTGAAGCTTTCTTT. This sequence encodes CASSVGVGPSNTEAFF.

This sequence joins TRBV2 and TRBJ2-3, with TRBD2 matching 11 bases. Germline V gene lookup returns CDR1 SNHLY and CDR2 FYNNEI. This CDR3 has 16 amino acids. V lost 5 bases, J lost 0 bases, and 4 bases stayed unmatched. This CDR3 reads CASSSIAGGSTDTQYF. Here the CDR3 DNA reads TGTGCCAGCAGTTCAATAGCGGGAGGGAGCACAGATACGCAGTATTTT.

V usage is TRBV11-2 and J usage is TRBJ1-1; possibly TRBD1 for D (6 bases). CDR1 and CDR2 (germline): SGHAT, FQNNGV. Trimming pared 3 bases from V and 5 bases from J, leaving 10 bases between. CDR3 size: 13 residues. CDR3 in DNA: TGTGCCAGCAGCTTTGGAAGGGGGACTGAAGCTTTCTTT. Amino acid sequence: CASSFGRGTEAFF.

The CDR3 nucleotides read TGTGCCAGCAGCCCGGGACAGGGGGCTAATGAAAAACTGTTTTTT. Translation gives CASSPGQGANEKLFF. The J gene is TRBJ1-4, the V gene TRBV7-9; 11 bases are shared with TRBD1. Germline V CDR1 and CDR2: SEHNR, FQNEAQ (reference sequence). The CDR3 length is 15 residues. Unmatched junction bases numbered 2, after V lost 5 bases and J lost 3 bases. Drawing the rest from reference TRBV7-9 and TRBJ1-4, the complete variable domain is DTGVSQNPRHKITKRGQNVTFRCDPISEHNRLYWYRQTLGQGPEFLTYFQNEAQLEKSRLLSDRFSAERPKGSFSTLEIQRTEQGDSAMYLCASSPGQGANEKLFFGSGTQLSVL.